Each of the 11 T cell receptor beta chains below was sequenced from the same sample in a study of blood T cell repertoires in COVID-19. TCRdb's copy holds only in-frame clones and misses some; the assay was immunoSEQ multiplex PCR. The table has about 210,000 clones, approximately 84% seen once. Sequences were obtained from peripheral blood. Receptor source: a woman of 80 years or more with COVID-19, enrolled during active disease.

This sequence joins TRBV28 and TRBJ1-1; 7 bases agree with TRBD1. The CDR3 length is 13 residues. Trimming removed 7 bases from V and 7 bases from J; junction bases left unmatched: 9. The germline CDR1 and CDR2 sequences are MDHEN and SYDVKM. The CDR3 here is CASNDADRVEAFF. Here the CDR3 DNA reads TGTGCCAGCAATGATGCAGACAGGGTTGAAGCTTTCTTT. The full variable domain, in which reference TRBV28 and TRBJ1-1 provide the parts outside the CDR3, is DVKVTQSSRYLVKRTGEKVFLECVQDMDHENMFWYRQDPGLGLRLIYFSYDVKMKEKGDIPEGYSVSREKKERFSLILESASTNQTSMYLCASNDADRVEAFFGQGTRLTVV.

V usage is TRBV5-1 and J usage is TRBJ1-1; 7 bases line up with TRBD1. Germline loops: CDR1 SGHRS, CDR2 YFSETQ. This CDR3 is 15 amino acids long. The trim removed 3 bases at V and 4 bases at J, leaving 9 bases unmatched. CDR3 DNA: TGCGCCAGCAGCTCGGAGGGGGCTCGGGGCACTGAAGCTTTCTTT. It encodes CASSSEGARGTEAFF. The full variable domain, in which reference TRBV5-1 and TRBJ1-1 provide the parts outside the CDR3, is KAGVTQTPRYLIKTRGQQVTLSCSPISGHRSVSWYQQTPGQGLQFLFEYFSETQRNKGNFPGRFSGRQFSNSRSEMNVSTLELGDSALYLCASSSEGARGTEAFFGQGTRLTVV.

The chain uses TRBV6-5 and TRBJ1-6; the match to TRBD1 covers 11 bases. After removal of 6 bases from V and 7 bases from J, the junction contained 5 bases not matched to a gene. Germline CDR1 MNHEY, CDR2 SVGAGI. The CDR3 is 15 amino acids. The CDR3 loop reads CASRGDRGRNSPLHF. The CDR3 DNA sequence: TGTGCCAGCAGGGGGGACAGGGGGAGAAATTCACCCCTCCACTTT.

The count of this clone is one. The chain uses TRBV6-5 and TRBJ1-2; tentative D call: TRBD1 (6 bases). Looked up from germline, CDR1 is MNHEY and CDR2 is SVGAGI. The CDR3 sequence is 15 residues long. V was clipped by 0 bases and J by 1 base, with 9 bases between them. The CDR3 bases are TGTGCCAGCAGTTACTCCGGGGGGCGTAACTATGGCTACACCTTC. Its protein product is CASSYSGGRNYGYTF.

The J gene is TRBJ2-2, the V gene TRBV6-5, with TRBD1 matching 8 bases. Germline V gene sequence: CDR1 MNHEY, CDR2 SVGAGI. CDR3 size: 15 residues. J was trimmed by 2 bases and V by 7 bases; bases with no gene match: 6. The CDR3 reads CASTYRGINTGELFF. In DNA form, the CDR3 reads TGTGCCAGCACCTACAGGGGGATCAACACCGGGGAGCTGTTTTTT.

CDR3 sequence (DNA): TGTGCCAGCAGCTTAACTGTTTGGTCACCCCTCCACTTT. It encodes CASSLTVWSPLHF. The rearrangement links TRBV7-2 to TRBJ1-6; D remains ambiguous. This CDR3 region has 13 residues. The ends were cut back, 2 bases at V and 10 bases at J, with 9 bases in the middle. Germline values: CDR1 SGHTA, CDR2 FQGNSA. Using reference TRBV7-2 and TRBJ1-6 for the parts outside the CDR3, the full variable domain is GAGVSQSPSNKVTEKGKDVELRCDPISGHTALYWYRQSLGQGLEFLIYFQGNSAPDKSGLPSDRFSAERTGGSVSTLTIQRTQQEDSAVYLCASSLTVWSPLHFGNGTRLTVT.

This clone was recorded only once. This sequence joins TRBV18 and TRBJ1-6; possibly TRBD1 for D (5 bases). V was trimmed by 3 bases and J by 5 bases, leaving 11 bases between them. Germline CDR1 is KGHSH and CDR2 is LQKENI. The CDR3 covers 15 residues. The CDR3, as DNA: TGTGCCAGCTCACCTCTCGGACAAAATAATTCACCCCTCCACTTT. It is translated as CASSPLGQNNSPLHF.

The chain recombines TRBV27 with TRBJ1-6; D is undetermined. With 1 base removed from V and 7 bases from J, the gap between germline ends came to 11 bases. Germline V gene data show CDR1 as MNHEY and CDR2 as SMNVEV (reference sequence). This CDR3 has 15 residues. Written as DNA, the CDR3 is TGTGCCAGCAGTTTATTTGGCAGAGGGAATTCACCCCTCCACTTT. Translated, it gives CASSLFGRGNSPLHF.

This clone is a singleton in its sample. The chain links TRBV5-1 to TRBJ2-7; tentative D call: TRBD1 (6 bases). V lost 2 bases, J lost 7 bases, and 19 bases lay in between. Germline CDR1 is SGHRS and CDR2 is YFSETQ. There are 15 residues in the CDR3. The CDR3 nucleotides are TGCGCCAGCAGCTTCCAGGGGATAAGTGGAGCAGAGCAGTACTTC. Translation: CASSFQGISGAEQYF.

This clone was observed once. The chain links TRBV3-1 (or the pseudogene TRBV3-2) to TRBJ1-6; D gene uncertain. Trimming took off 1 base at V and 9 bases at J, with 19 bases between the two ends. CDR3 length: 17 amino acids. Germline values: CDR1 LGHDT, CDR2 YNNKEL (reference sequence). CDR3 sequence: CASSQVATPRSGSPLHF. CDR3 in DNA: TGTGCCAGCAGCCAAGTGGCGACGCCCAGGTCTGGTTCACCCCTCCACTTT.

The CDR3 reads CATRLVGGSGYGYTF. In nucleotides, the CDR3 is TGTGCCACCCGCCTCGTTGGGGGGAGCGGCTATGGCTACACCTTC. The V gene is TRBV6-5, the J gene TRBJ1-2; D may be TRBD1 (5 bases). The CDR3 totals 15 residues. V dropped 10 bases and J dropped 4 bases, with 22 bases sitting between them. Germline values: CDR1 MNHEY, CDR2 SVGAGI.